A single sample is the source of the 5 T cell receptor beta chains below, sequenced in a study of CD4 T cells in relation to SARS-CoV-2 and coronaviruses. These receptors have no known antigen. Repertoires were generated with immunoSEQ multiplex PCR, while TCRdb's copy carries only in-frame clones and drops some. The table lists 27,000 or so clones, 73% of them singletons. Before the COVID-19 pandemic, during about 2011-2019, CD4+ T cells were taken from unexposed donors. After 10 to 11 days of culture, CD4+ T cells were isolated. The specimen was CD4+ T cells from PBMCs, cultured in vitro. The receptors shown here come from a human donor in good health.

The genes are TRBV2 and TRBJ1-2, with no clear D. V lost 7 bases and J lost 2, with 5 bases in between. In germline, CDR1 is SNHLY, CDR2 FYNNEI. CDR3 length equals 11 residues. The CDR3 loop is CASKANYGYTF. DNA for the CDR3: TGTGCCAGCAAAGCGAACTATGGCTACACCTTC. The full variable domain, completed using reference TRBV2 and TRBJ1-2, is EPEVTQTPSHQVTQMGQEVILRCVPISNHLYFYWYRQILGQKVEFLVSFYNNEISEKSEIFDDQFSVERPDGSNFTLKIRSTKLEDSAMYFCASKANYGYTFGSGTRLTVV.

The chain joins TRBV11-2 to TRBJ2-7; TRBD2 matches 9 bases. Trimming removed 5 bases from V and 7 bases from J; junction bases left unmatched: 18. Germline assignment: CDR1 SGHAT and CDR2 FQNNGV. The CDR3 length is 17 residues. This CDR3 reads CASSHNTWLAGTGEQYF. CDR3 DNA: TGTGCCAGCAGCCATAATACGTGGCTAGCGGGGACCGGGGAGCAGTACTTC.

This sequence joins TRBV4-1 and TRBJ2-7; 7 bases agree with TRBD2. CDR1 MGHRA and CDR2 YSYEKL come from the germline V gene. The CDR3 has 16 amino acids. J gave up 0 bases and V 0 bases, and 5 bases lay outside the gene matches. CDR3 loop: CASSQDAAGSSYEQYF. CDR3 nucleotides: TGCGCCAGCAGCCAAGATGCAGCGGGGTCCTCCTACGAGCAGTACTTC.

V gene TRBV19 combines with J gene TRBJ2-7, with D possibly matching TRBD2 (5 bases). The CDR3 totals 15 residues. V was trimmed by 5 bases and J by 5 bases, leaving 19 bases between them. The V gene's germline CDR1 is LNHDA and CDR2 SQIVND (reference sequence). The CDR3 reads CASSPSGEGVDEQYF. For the CDR3, the DNA is TGTGCCAGTAGTCCCTCCGGAGAGGGAGTGGACGAGCAGTACTTC.

This chain links TRBV4-1 with TRBJ1-2; D is unresolved. Trimming pared 1 base from V and 1 base from J, leaving 10 bases between. This CDR3 is 15 amino acids long. In germline, CDR1 is MGHRA, CDR2 YSYEKL. The CDR3 coding sequence is TGCGCCAGCAGCCAAGGGACGGGAGATAACTATGGCTACACCTTC. Protein sequence: CASSQGTGDNYGYTF.